The next 27 T cell receptor beta chains were all read from a single sample in a study of human T cells and chemical hapten exposure. Documented time point: patch test 2, 6 weeks after DPC sensitization. Regarding treatment: therapeutic diphenylcyclopropenone sensitization with weekly scalp DPC. MiXCR, run by TCRdb on the RACE reads, gives a single entry per CDR3 protein. Here the sample spans under 85,000 distinct CDR3 sequences, approximately 10% being singletons. The sequenced sample was whole blood, obtained in connection with sensitization to the hapten diphenylcyclopropenone (DPC). All receptors come from a woman aged 50 to 60 with alopecia areata. Some clones in this sample may be carry-over from other donors' samples.

At least ten counts were recorded for this clonotype. V usage is TRBV7-8 and J usage is TRBJ2-7, with a possible D match to TRBD2 (5 bases). Germline V gene data show CDR1 as SGHVS and CDR2 as FQNEAQ. V lost 1 base and J lost 3, with 16 bases in between. This CDR3 spans 16 amino acids. CDR3 DNA sequence: TGTGCCAGCAGCTTAGTTGTTTCAGCGGTTAACTACGAGCAGTACTTC. Its translation is CASSLVVSAVNYEQYF. The variable domain in full, with the rest retrieved from reference TRBV7-8 and TRBJ2-7, is GAGVSQSPRYKVAKRGQDVALRCDPISGHVSLFWYQQALGQGPEFLTYFQNEAQLDKSGLPSDRFFAERPEGSVSTLKIQRTQQEDSAVYLCASSLVVSAVNYEQYFGPGTRLTVT.

There are many counts of this clonotype. The chain uses TRBV6-1 and TRBJ2-7, with 7 positions matching TRBD2. The CDR3 is made up of 16 amino acids. Germline CDR1 reads MNHNS; CDR2 reads SASEGT. V shed 11 bases, J shed 1 base, and the junction held 17 bases outside the gene matches. The DNA of the CDR3 is TGTGCCCGGGGGGAATCGGTCCGGTCCCCTTCCTACGAGCAGTACTTC. Its translation is CARGESVRSPSYEQYF.

Many counts were recorded for this clonotype. V gene TRBV29-1 combines with J gene TRBJ2-7; 10 nucleotides match TRBD1. There are 12 residues in the CDR3. Germline V gives CDR1 SQVTM, CDR2 ANQGSEA. V shed 7 bases and J 4 bases; nucleotides not matched to a gene: 4. The chain's CDR3 is CSGQGASYEQYF. CDR3 coding DNA: TGCAGCGGACAGGGGGCGTCATACGAGCAGTACTTC.

In this sample, this clonotype turned up a few times. This chain joins TRBV12-3 or TRBV12-4 and TRBJ2-2, with D possibly matching TRBD1 (5 bases). The CDR3 totals 12 residues. Trimming pared 6 bases from V and 4 bases from J, leaving 6 bases between. CDR3 DNA sequence: TGTGCCAGCAGCCAGGGCACCGGGGAGCTGTTTTTT. Its protein is CASSQGTGELFF.

In this sample, this clonotype turned up many times. This chain links TRBV4-1 with TRBJ1-2; D is uncertain. CDR1 MGHRA and CDR2 YSYEKL come from the germline V gene. The CDR3 is made up of 16 amino acids. The V and J ends lost 0 bases and 1 base respectively, with 12 bases between them. The CDR3 nucleotides read TGCGCCAGCAGCCAAGAGGGTGCTAGGATTAACTATGGCTACACCTTC. Translated: CASSQEGARINYGYTF.

This clonotype was observed many times. The chain is built from TRBV21-1 and TRBJ2-1; the table gives TRBD1 as D, unverified against the DNA. TRBV21-1 is classified as a pseudogene. The CDR3 has 20 amino acids. The chain's CDR3 is CASAKPTSSCVSQGYNEQFF. The CDR3 bases are TGTGCCAGCGCCAAACCTACTAGTAGTTGCGTCTCTCAGGGGTACAATGAGCAGTTCTTC.

This clonotype showed up many times. The J gene is TRBJ2-7, the V gene TRBV20-1, with 12 bases lining up with TRBD2. Germline loops: CDR1 DFQATT, CDR2 SNEGSKA (reference sequence). V lost 5 bases, J lost 2 bases, and 7 bases stayed unmatched. The length of the CDR3 is 15 residues. The CDR3 DNA sequence: TGCAGTGCTCGACTAGCGGGAGTATCCCCCTACGAGCAGTACTTC. Residues: CSARLAGVSPYEQYF.

V is TRBV7-9 and J is TRBJ1-3; 7 bases agree with TRBD1. V trimming: 5 bases; J trimming: 1 base; junction bases outside the gene matches: 20. Germline V gene lookup returns CDR1 SEHNR and CDR2 FQNEAQ (reference sequence). The CDR3 extends over 20 amino acids. The CDR3 is CASSRRQDRTGRDSGNTIYF. CDR3 DNA sequence: TGTGCCAGCAGCCGACGACAAGATCGGACAGGCCGGGATTCTGGAAACACCATATATTTT.

This clonotype was counted many times. The chain has TRBV28 and TRBJ2-1; D possibly uses TRBD1 or TRBD2 (5 bases each). Looked up from germline, CDR1 is MDHEN and CDR2 is SYDVKM. This CDR3 has 14 amino acids. V dropped 2 bases and J dropped 0 bases, with 5 bases sitting between them. The CDR3 bases are TGTGCCAGCAGTTTAGGGGGCTCCTACAATGAGCAGTTCTTC. Residues: CASSLGGSYNEQFF.

This clonotype was observed at least ten times. The chain joins TRBV19 to TRBJ2-3, with D unclear. Germline V CDR1 and CDR2: LNHDA, SQIVND (reference sequence). The V gene lost 9 bases and the J gene lost 2 bases, with 6 bases spanning the gap. The CDR3 runs 11 residues. CDR3 in DNA: TGTGCCAGCTCGAACACAGATACGCAGTATTTT. Its protein product is CASSNTDTQYF.

The chain joins TRBV30 to TRBJ2-5; no definite D call. Germline V lookup: CDR1 GTSNPN, CDR2 SVGIG (reference sequence). Between the trimmed V and J ends, which lost 0 bases and 3 bases, there was a span of 8 bases. The length of the CDR3 is 13 residues. CDR3 nucleotide sequence: TGTGCCTGGAGTGTACGCCAGGAAGAGACCCAGTACTTC. Its protein product is CAWSVRQEETQYF.

This clonotype occurred many times. The V call is TRBV29-1, the J call TRBJ2-7; 7 bases match TRBD1. The germline CDR1 and CDR2 sequences are SQVTM and ANQGSEA. There are 12 residues in the CDR3. The trim removed 6 bases at V and 2 bases at J, leaving 4 bases unmatched. CDR3 residues: CSVNRGAYEQYF. The CDR3 bases are TGCAGCGTAAACAGGGGAGCCTACGAGCAGTACTTC.

This clonotype turned up a few times. V usage is TRBV7-9 and J usage is TRBJ2-1; 8 nucleotides agree with TRBD2. CDR3 length equals 16 residues. Germline CDR1 SEHNR, CDR2 FQNEAQ (reference sequence). With 5 bases clipped from V and 5 bases from J, the junction kept 11 bases outside the gene matches. CDR3 loop: CASSISAGLAHNEQFF. CDR3 nucleotide sequence: TGTGCCAGCAGCATTTCAGCCGGACTAGCCCACAATGAGCAGTTCTTC.

Ten or more counts support this clonotype. V gene TRBV5-1 combines with J gene TRBJ2-1; D may be TRBD2 (6 bases). The CDR3 runs to 14 residues. V shed 3 bases and J shed 8 bases, with 15 bases lying between them. Germline CDR1 and CDR2: SGHRS and YFSETQ. CDR3 region: CASSSGDFFDEQFF. As DNA, the CDR3 is TGCGCCAGCAGCTCCGGGGACTTCTTCGATGAGCAGTTCTTC.

This clonotype was picked up a small number of times. The V and J genes are TRBV2 and TRBJ1-4; D possibly corresponds to TRBD1 (5 bases). The V and J ends lost 7 bases and 6 bases respectively, with 12 bases between them. Germline CDR1 SNHLY, CDR2 FYNNEI. The CDR3 has 13 residues. In nucleotides, the CDR3 is TGTGCCAGCACTCGCAGGGAAGATGAAAAACTGTTTTTT. It yields the protein CASTRREDEKLFF.

In its sample, this clonotype was seen many times. The chain couples TRBV7-3 to TRBJ2-5; D gene ambiguous. Looked up from germline, CDR1 is SGHTA and CDR2 is FQGTGA. CDR3 length equals 12 residues. Trimming stripped 5 bases from V and 4 bases from J, with 8 bases between. CDR3 in amino acids: CASSPPGETQYF. In nucleotides, the CDR3 is TGTGCCAGCAGCCCCCCTGGAGAGACCCAGTACTTC.

The rearrangement uses TRBV29-1 and TRBJ2-7, with D possibly TRBD1 on 5 matching bases. Germline loops: CDR1 SQVTM, CDR2 ANQGSEA. CDR3 length: 11 residues. The V gene lost 6 bases and the J gene lost 5 bases, with 11 bases spanning the gap. This chain's CDR3 is CSVKGSDEQYF. CDR3 DNA: TGCAGCGTCAAGGGGTCTGACGAGCAGTACTTC.

This rearrangement joins TRBV30 to TRBJ2-1; 14 nucleotides match TRBD2. CDR3 length: 15 residues. The ends lost 2 bases at V and 6 bases at J; junction bases unmatched: 3. CDR1 is GTSNPN, CDR2 SVGIG, per germline (reference sequence). The CDR3 DNA is TGTGCCTGGAGTTCGACTAGCGGGAGGGCCAATGAGCAGTTCTTC. The encoded protein is CAWSSTSGRANEQFF.

V usage is TRBV6-6 and J usage is TRBJ2-3, with D perhaps TRBD1 (6 bases). This CDR3 contains 13 residues. Per the germline V gene, CDR1 is MNHNY and CDR2 is SVGAGI (reference sequence). The V end lost 2 bases, the J end lost 9 bases, and 12 bases lay between the germline ends. CDR3 amino acids: CASSYEPGATQYF. The CDR3 DNA sequence: TGTGCCAGCAGTTACGAGCCAGGGGCCACGCAGTATTTT.

This chain uses TRBV29-1 with TRBJ1-1; D ambiguous. Trimming pared 5 bases from V and 4 bases from J, leaving 11 bases between. Per germline, CDR1 SQVTM and CDR2 ANQGSEA. The CDR3 contains 12 residues. CDR3 protein: CSVRPGITEAFF. CDR3 DNA: TGCAGCGTTCGACCTGGGATCACTGAAGCTTTCTTT.

This clonotype was recorded at least ten times. The chain links TRBV7-9 to TRBJ2-2; tentatively, D is TRBD1 (5 bases). The CDR3 is 14 residues long. Deletions cut 7 bases from V and 1 base from J, with 10 bases between. Germline V gene sequence: CDR1 SEHNR, CDR2 FQNEAQ (reference sequence). CDR3 coding DNA: TGTGCCAGCAAGCCCGGACAGAACACCGGGGAGCTGTTTTTT. It is translated as CASKPGQNTGELFF.

The chain employs TRBV2 and TRBJ1-6; the D is unclear. Deletions cut 8 bases from V and 7 bases from J, with 15 bases between. CDR3 length equals 14 residues. Germline CDR1 SNHLY, CDR2 FYNNEI. The CDR3 is CASYREEQNSPLHF. CDR3 nucleotide sequence: TGTGCCAGCTACCGGGAGGAACAGAATTCACCCCTCCACTTT.

This clonotype was detected ten times or more. CDR3: CSGGGLGTEAFF. The CDR3 DNA reads TGCAGCGGAGGGGGTTTGGGCACTGAAGCTTTCTTT. The V gene is TRBV29-1, the J gene TRBJ1-1; D possibly corresponds to TRBD1 (6 bases). V dropped 7 bases and J dropped 4 bases, with 13 bases sitting between them. Germline V gives CDR1 SQVTM, CDR2 ANQGSEA. CDR3 size: 12 residues.

CDR3 region: CASSLGTGSLNYGYTF. CDR3 sequence (DNA): TGTGCCAGCAGTCTGGGGACAGGGTCCCTTAACTATGGCTACACCTTC. V usage is TRBV12-3 or TRBV12-4 and J usage is TRBJ1-2; the match to TRBD1 covers 9 bases. The CDR3 has 16 amino acids. Trimming took 5 bases from V and 1 from J; bases not matched to a gene: 8.

The chain combines TRBV9 with TRBJ1-3; TRBD1 matches at 9 bases. In germline, CDR1 is SGDLS, CDR2 YYNGEE. The junction had 4 bases not matched to a gene; V was cut back by 4 bases and J by 2 bases. This CDR3 is 15 amino acids long. The DNA for the CDR3 is TGTGCCAGCAGCAAGACAGGGGGAGCTGGAAACACCATATATTTT. This gives the protein CASSKTGGAGNTIYF.

In this sample, this clonotype turned up a few times. A much larger clone lies a single base off, so this may be a read error. The chain is built from TRBV11-2 and TRBJ1-1; D not certain. There are 12 residues in the CDR3. V lost 3 bases, J lost 1 base, and 3 bases lay in between. Germline V CDR1 and CDR2: SGHAT, FQNNGV. This chain's CDR3 is CASSFGNTEAFF. The CDR3 DNA follows: TGTGCCAGCAGCTTTGGGAACACTGAAGCTTTCTTT. The full variable domain, rest sourced from reference TRBV11-2 and TRBJ1-1, is EAGVAQSPRYKIIEKRQSVAFWCNPISGHATLYWYQQILGQGPKLLIQFQNNGVVDDSQLPKDRFSAERLKGVDSTLKIQPAKLEDSAVYLCASSFGNTEAFFGQGTRLTVV.

The table lists this clonotype with many counts. The chain is built from TRBV20-1 and TRBJ1-5; 11 nucleotides line up with TRBD1. V lost 4 bases to trimming and J lost 5 bases; unmatched junction nucleotides: 7. Germline V gives CDR1 DFQATT, CDR2 SNEGSKA (reference sequence). CDR3 length: 15 amino acids. The CDR3 DNA is TGCAGTGCTAAGAACCGGGACAGGGGGGATCAGCCCCAGCATTTT. It is translated as CSAKNRDRGDQPQHF.